The rows below give T cell receptor beta chains drawn from one sample of a study of cytomegalovirus exposure and HLA in healthy donors. TCRdb keeps only in-frame clones here, not all; method: immunoSEQ multiplex PCR. The table includes 220,000 or so clones, about 74% detected once. Specimen: PBMCs. The receptor source for this set is a woman aged 25 to 39 in good health and CMV-seronegative. Both conserved end residues are part of each CDR3. Each record gives: D gene, J gene, V gene, clone size, CDR3 DNA, CDR3 protein. The D gene is left open where the match is weak. Clone size, where shown, is once, few, many, or a class for clones that have expanded.

-,TRBJ2-1,TRBV11-2,-,TGTGCCAGCAGCTTAGGTCGGAGCTCCTACAATGAGCAGTTCTTC,CASSLGRSSYNEQFF
-,TRBJ2-5,TRBV11-2,-,TGTGCCAGCAGCTTATCCTATAGTAAACAAGAGACCCAGTACTTC,CASSLSYSKQETQYF
-,TRBJ2-7,TRBV4-1,-,TGCGCCAGCAGCGAAGTCATGGGGGGAGGGCAGTACTTC,CASSEVMGGGQYF
TRBD1,TRBJ1-4,TRBV25-1,-,TGTGCCACCCGACAGGGGCTGGAGGAAAAACTGTTTTTT,CATRQGLEEKLFF
TRBD2,TRBJ2-1,TRBV5-1,-,TGCGCCAGCAGCCCCCCTAGCGGGGTTTACAATGAGCAGTTCTTC,CASSPPSGVYNEQFF
-,TRBJ1-1,TRBV6-5,-,TGTGCCAGCAGTTATTGGTACGGGGTGGGTACTGAAGCTTTCTTT,CASSYWYGVGTEAFF
-,TRBJ2-3,TRBV18,-,TGTGCCAGCTCACCCTCACCGGAGGGCAGGGACCATACGGATACGCAGTATTTT,CASSPSPEGRDHTDTQYF
TRBD2,TRBJ2-3,TRBV7-9,-,TGTTCCAGCAGTTCCGGGGGGTGGCAGCCCAGGATAGATACGCAGTATTTT,CSSSSGGWQPRIDTQYF
TRBD2,TRBJ2-1,TRBV11-2,-,TGTGCCAGCAGCTTAGGATCTAGCGGGGGCATCTTCCAGTTCTTC,CASSLGSSGGIFQFF
TRBD1,TRBJ1-1,TRBV9,-,TGTGCCAGCAGCGCTATTACAGGGGGATCCACTGAAGCTTTCTTT,CASSAITGGSTEAFF
TRBD2,TRBJ2-3,TRBV5-1,-,TGCGCCAGCAGCTTCGGGGGGGGGTTGGCAGATACGCAGTATTTT,CASSFGGGLADTQYF
TRBD1,TRBJ2-1,TRBV5-1,once,TGCGCCAGCAGCTCGACAGGGGGCGGAGAGCAGTTCTTC,CASSSTGGGEQFF
TRBD1,TRBJ1-6,TRBV4-1,-,TGCGCCAGCAGCCAAAGGACAGGGGAAAATTCACCCCTCCACTTT,CASSQRTGENSPLHF
-,TRBJ1-4,TRBV30,-,TGTGCCTGGAGTGTACAGAGTGAAAAACTGTTTTTT,CAWSVQSEKLFF
-,TRBJ1-2,TRBV19,-,TGTGCCAGTAGCGACGACAGTTCCTATGGCTACACCTTC,CASSDDSSYGYTF
TRBD2,TRBJ2-1,TRBV5-5,-,TGTGCCAGCAGCTTGGTCCTAGCGGGGGGCTACAATGAGCAGTTCTTC,CASSLVLAGGYNEQFF
TRBD2,TRBJ2-1,TRBV7-8,-,TGTGCCAGCAGCTTGGGACTAGCGGAGCAGTTCTTC,CASSLGLAEQFF
-,TRBJ2-3,TRBV19,-,TGTGCCAGTAGTATAACCCCCCGGAGGGATACGCAGTATTTT,CASSITPRRDTQYF
-,TRBJ1-3,TRBV7-2,-,TGTGCCAGCAGCTTGGGCAGGGTCTTCTCTGGAAACACCATATATTTT,CASSLGRVFSGNTIYF
-,TRBJ2-7,TRBV27,-,TGTGCCAGCAGTTTTACCCGAGACAGGCCCTACGAGCAGTACTTC,CASSFTRDRPYEQYF
-,TRBJ2-7,TRBV6-5,-,TGTGCCACCAACTACGAGCAGTACTTC,CATNYEQYF
-,TRBJ1-3,TRBV11-2,few,TGTGCCAGCAGCTTAGGGGGCAGCTCTGGAAACACCATATATTTT,CASSLGGSSGNTIYF
-,TRBJ2-2,TRBV5-4,-,TGTGCCAGCAGCCCGCAGGACACCGGGGAGCTGTTTTTT,CASSPQDTGELFF
-,TRBJ1-1,TRBV5-1,once,TGCGCCAGCAGCCCGGGAGGGGGAAACACTGAAGCTTTCTTT,CASSPGGGNTEAFF
TRBD1,TRBJ2-3,TRBV7-2,-,TGTGCCAGCAGCTTTCACAGCGGGACAGGGTGGCAGTATTTT,CASSFHSGTGWQYF
-,TRBJ2-5,TRBV11-3,-,TGTGCCAGCAGCTCGCGGGGAGTGGTCGAGACCCAGTACTTC,CASSSRGVVETQYF
-,TRBJ1-2,TRBV1,-,TGCACCAGCAGCCAAGATCGAGGAGCTTCCTATGGCTACACCTTC,CTSSQDRGASYGYTF
-,TRBJ2-6,TRBV4-1,-,TGCGCCAGCAGCCAAGAGGACATTGGAGCCAACGTCCTGACTTTC,CASSQEDIGANVLTF
TRBD2,TRBJ2-3,TRBV2,-,TGTGCCAGCAGTGAAAGGGCTAGCGGGAAGGGTACAGATACGCAGTATTTT,CASSERASGKGTDTQYF
-,TRBJ2-3,TRBV6-6,-,TGTGCCAGCAGCCTACTGGGACTCAACACAGATACGCAGTATTTT,CASSLLGLNTDTQYF
-,TRBJ1-5,TRBV7-8,-,TGTGCCAGCTTATTATTGGGAGGGGGATCCAATCAGCCCCAGCATTTT,CASLLLGGGSNQPQHF
TRBD1,TRBJ1-1,TRBV7-9,-,TGTGCCAGCAGCTCTCCGGGACAGGGGAACACTGAAGCTTTCTTT,CASSSPGQGNTEAFF
TRBD2,TRBJ2-2,TRBV7-9,-,TGTGCCAGCAGCCCAAGGACTAGCGGGAGCCGGGAGCTGTTTTTT,CASSPRTSGSRELFF
TRBD1,TRBJ2-5,TRBV5-1,-,TGCGCCAGCAGCTACGGACAGGGGGAGCTTTTGGAGACCCAGTACTTC,CASSYGQGELLETQYF
-,TRBJ1-6,TRBV7-9,-,TGTGCCAGCAGCAACCTAGGTAGTTCACCCCTCCACTTT,CASSNLGSSPLHF
TRBD2,TRBJ2-3,TRBV4-1,-,TGCGCCAGCAGAATCGGACTAGCGGGAGTAGGAGATACGCAGTATTTT,CASRIGLAGVGDTQYF
-,TRBJ1-6,TRBV6-5,-,TGTGCCAGCAGTCCCCCCGGACTCGATAATTCACCCCTCCACTTT,CASSPPGLDNSPLHF
-,TRBJ2-5,TRBV11-3,-,TGTGCCAGCAGCTCGACTACCGAAGAGACCCAGTACTTC,CASSSTTEETQYF
-,TRBJ1-1,TRBV4-1,-,TGCGCCAGCAGCCAAGTTAGGGTAGGGGCAGTTGGCAACACTGAAGCTTTCTTT,CASSQVRVGAVGNTEAFF
-,TRBJ1-6,TRBV7-9,-,TGTGCCAGCAGCCCCGGGACACCTAATTCACCCCTCCACTTT,CASSPGTPNSPLHF